This TCR beta chain was identified in a study of cytotoxic CD8 clonotypes in ibrutinib-treated CLL. Study background: Across the patients, 10 to 11 were relapsed/refractory, under 16 treatment-naive and 17 to 18 IGHV unmutated. Partial responses totalled about 24 and complete responses 2; after median 68 months, approximately 15 remained remitted and roughly twelve progressed.

Of note for this clone: Its antigen is as yet unknown.

Overall study results and limits: Samples from sustained-remission and progressing patients were taken at different times. The study found baseline clonality above age-matched healthy donors, tracking circulating CD8+ T-cell counts.

Profiling relied on immunoSEQ multiplex PCR, and the TCRdb table lists in-frame clones only, not all of them. In the table there are 110,000 to 150,000 clones, 76% of which are singletons. The CDR3 extends over 11 amino acids. The germline CDR1 and CDR2 sequences are SGHRS and YFSETQ. This TCR was sampled from a human donor with chronic lymphocytic leukemia. The material was PBMCs, obtained after 24 months of ibrutinib treatment. The chain has TRBV5-1 and TRBJ1-4; unclear D gene. The J call is doubtful: the DNA matches TRBJ2-2 better. The CDR3 DNA is TGCGCCAGCAGCAACGGACCGGAGCTGTTTTTT. It yields the protein CASSNGPELFF.